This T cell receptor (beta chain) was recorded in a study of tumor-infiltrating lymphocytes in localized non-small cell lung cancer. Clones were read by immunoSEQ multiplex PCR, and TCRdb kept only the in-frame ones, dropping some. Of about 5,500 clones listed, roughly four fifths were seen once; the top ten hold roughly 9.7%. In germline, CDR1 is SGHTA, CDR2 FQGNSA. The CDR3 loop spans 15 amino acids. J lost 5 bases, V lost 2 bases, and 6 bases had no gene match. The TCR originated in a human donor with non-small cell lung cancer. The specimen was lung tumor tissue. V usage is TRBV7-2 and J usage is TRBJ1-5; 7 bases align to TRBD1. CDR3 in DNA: TGTGCCAGCAGCTTATTCGCGGGACAGTATCAGCCCCAGCATTTT. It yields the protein CASSLFAGQYQPQHF.